Included here is one T cell receptor beta chain sequence, with context. Its antigen is unidentified. The sample originates from a study of T cell responses to AZD1222 COVID-19 vaccine. Overall study findings and caveats: Mostly white British, mostly female donors; authors suggested clonal diversity may be underestimated. Unmutated regions of variants are reportedly targeted by nearly half of spike-specific TCRs.

CDR1 is SGHAT and CDR2 is FQNNGV in the germline V gene. This CDR3 is built from 15 residues. The ends lost 7 bases at V and 3 bases at J; junction bases unmatched: 9. Measured with immunoSEQ multiplex PCR; TCRdb has only the in-frame clones, and not every one. Of around 88,000 clones in the sample, around 90% were seen once. The chain is built from TRBV11-2 and TRBJ2-1; 7 bases agree with TRBD2. The TCR originated in an adult in good health. The material was peripheral blood, obtained on day 0 of MenACWY control vaccination. CDR3 sequence: CASTRWEGFYNEQFF. CDR3 bases: TGTGCCAGCACTCGGTGGGAGGGCTTCTACAATGAGCAGTTCTTC.